Shown below are 4 T cell receptor beta chains from a single sample sequenced in a study of identical twins. TCRdb ran MiXCR on the 5' RACE reads and lists one entry per CDR3 protein. The sample comprises about 240,000 distinct CDR3 sequences, 8% to 11% of which are singletons, and 10% rests with the top ten. Specimen: memory T cells sorted from blood. The receptors originated from a man over 45 in good health.

This clonotype was counted ten times or more. The V and J genes are TRBV6-1 and TRBJ2-1; possible D gene TRBD2, 6 bases. The V end lost 10 bases, the J end lost 0 bases, and 13 bases lay between the germline ends. Germline values: CDR1 MNHNS, CDR2 SASEGT. The CDR3 loop spans 14 amino acids. CDR3 residues: CATGDRSSYNEQFF. The CDR3 bases are TGTGCCACGGGGGACCGGAGCTCCTACAATGAGCAGTTCTTC.

This chain connects TRBV28 to TRBJ2-7; D might be TRBD1 or TRBD2, each matching 5 bases. The CDR3 spans 12 residues. CDR1 and CDR2 (germline): MDHEN, SYDVKM. V was shortened by 10 bases and J by 6 bases, with 16 bases between the two germline ends. In nucleotides, the CDR3 is TGTGCCATCCTGGGACCTGGGGCCGAGCAGTACTTC. Its translation is CAILGPGAEQYF.

This clonotype was observed a few times. This chain connects TRBV5-6 to TRBJ2-7; no reliable D call. Per germline, CDR1 SGHDT and CDR2 YYEEEE. The CDR3 is 12 amino acids. V lost 3 bases to trimming and J lost 2 bases, with 6 bases between them. Written as DNA, the CDR3 is TGTGCCAGCAGCTCTATGGCCTACGAGCAGTACTTC. Encoded protein: CASSSMAYEQYF.

The table lists this clonotype with many counts. The CDR3 DNA is TGTGCCAGCAGCTTAACCCTAGCGGGAGGTCATGAGCAGTTCTTC. It codes for CASSLTLAGGHEQFF. This chain joins TRBV7-3 and TRBJ2-1, with 11 bases matching TRBD2. V lost 0 bases and J lost 8; bases outside the gene matches: 3. Germline lookup yields CDR1 SGHTA and CDR2 FQGTGA. This CDR3 region has 15 residues.